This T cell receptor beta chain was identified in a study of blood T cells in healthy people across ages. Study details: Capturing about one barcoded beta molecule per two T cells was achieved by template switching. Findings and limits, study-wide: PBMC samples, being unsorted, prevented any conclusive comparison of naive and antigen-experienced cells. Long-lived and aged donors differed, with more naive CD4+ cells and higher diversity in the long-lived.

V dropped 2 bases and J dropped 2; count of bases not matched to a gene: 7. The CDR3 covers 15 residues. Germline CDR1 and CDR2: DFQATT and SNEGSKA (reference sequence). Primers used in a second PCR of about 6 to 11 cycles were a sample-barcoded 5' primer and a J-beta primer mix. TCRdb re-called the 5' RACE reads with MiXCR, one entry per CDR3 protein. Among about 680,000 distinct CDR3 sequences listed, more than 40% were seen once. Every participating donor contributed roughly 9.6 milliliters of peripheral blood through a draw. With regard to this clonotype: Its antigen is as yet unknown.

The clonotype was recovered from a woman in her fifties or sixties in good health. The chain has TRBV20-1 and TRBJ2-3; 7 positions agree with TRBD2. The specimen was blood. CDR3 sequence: CSARQVGRYTDTQYF. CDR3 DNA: TGCAGTGCTAGACAGGTCGGGAGGTACACAGATACGCAGTATTTT.